A single sample gave rise to the 5 T cell receptor beta chains below, sequenced in a study of radiotherapy plus CTLA-4 blockade in lung cancer listed by TCRdb under 2018. The library came from the immunoSEQ multiplex PCR assay. TCRdb obtained this table from immuneACCESS and retained in-frame rearrangements with V and J assigned. These tables miss some clones; where compared with another copy, unresolved V genes account for less than half of the shortfall, and the remainder is unexplained. Across this sample there are 80,000 or so clones, with about 80% seen only once. The top ten clones comprise approximately 0.73% of the sample. This specimen consisted of peripheral blood, obtained from a patient treated with radiotherapy plus ipilimumab. Receptors originate from a human donor with non-small cell lung cancer who had stable disease on radiotherapy plus ipilimumab.

The chain recombines TRBV5-6 with TRBJ2-1; D not certain. The V end was cut by 2 bases, the J end by 5 bases, with 8 bases between. The germline CDR1 and CDR2 sequences are SGHDT and YYEEEE. The CDR3 loop spans 13 amino acids. The CDR3 reads CASSFGPNNEQFF. As DNA, the CDR3 is TGTGCCAGCAGCTTCGGGCCGAACAATGAGCAGTTCTTC.

In its sample, this clone was seen once. The chain links TRBV2 to TRBJ2-7; 11 bases are a match to TRBD2. The CDR3 loop spans 15 amino acids. From germline, CDR1 is SNHLY and CDR2 FYNNEI. V shed 5 bases, J shed 1 base, and the junction held 4 bases outside the gene matches. The CDR3 protein is CASSPGTSGSYEQYF. CDR3 nucleotides: TGTGCCAGCAGTCCCGGGACTAGCGGATCCTACGAGCAGTACTTC.

The chain uses TRBV29-1 and TRBJ2-2; no clear D gene. Trimming shortened V by 0 bases and J by 9 bases, and 5 bases separated the two germline ends. CDR1 and CDR2 from the germline V gene are SQVTM and ANQGSEA. The CDR3 covers 11 residues. CDR3 coding DNA: TGCAGCGTTGAAGAGGTCAGGGAGCTGTTTTTT. As protein: CSVEEVRELFF.

J is TRBJ2-3 and V is TRBV29-1, with a weak D call TRBD1 (5 bases). The CDR3 contains 17 residues. Trimming took 4 bases from V and 2 from J, leaving 22 bases between them. Germline V gene lookup returns CDR1 SQVTM and CDR2 ANQGSEA. Here the CDR3 reads CSVGAILGRVVTDTQYF. DNA for the CDR3: TGCAGCGTTGGGGCCATCCTGGGCAGGGTGGTCACAGATACGCAGTATTTT.

V is TRBV29-1 and J is TRBJ2-7; D gene uncertain. The germline CDR1 and CDR2 sequences are SQVTM and ANQGSEA. Trimming took off 6 bases at V and 0 bases at J, with 12 bases between the two ends. This CDR3 is built from 13 residues. The CDR3 is CSVRLVNSYEQYF. CDR3 sequence (DNA): TGCAGCGTCCGACTTGTTAACTCCTACGAGCAGTACTTC.